This T cell receptor beta chain came from a study of blood T cell repertoires in COVID-19. Study details: T cells, B-cell-depleted T cells, or PBMCs supplied cDNA or gDNA.

This CDR3 is built from 15 residues. Germline-derived CDR1 and CDR2 are SGHDT and YYEEEE. V lost 5 bases to trimming and J lost 8 bases, with 19 bases between them. The data were produced by immunoSEQ multiplex PCR, yet TCRdb's version contains in-frame clones alone and is incomplete. Of approximately 190,000 clones detected, just under 85% appear once; the ten largest clones hold 6% to 8%. The sample comprised peripheral blood. The source of this sequence is a human donor with acute or convalescent COVID-19. The donor label of this sample is uncertain. The chain combines TRBV5-6 with TRBJ1-4; D might be TRBD1 (6 bases). The CDR3, as DNA: TGTGCCAGCAGTTTGAGCGGCAGGGGTGTGGAAAAACTGTTTTTT. It is translated as CASSLSGRGVEKLFF.